This T cell receptor (beta chain) was documented in a study of cytomegalovirus exposure and HLA in healthy donors (dated by TCRdb to between 2016 and 2019). With regard to the full study: The 700 or so repertoires of the first cohort and the 120 validation repertoires were produced on the same platform, according to a later analysis. The study aimed to test whether cataloging public T cell receptors could reveal signatures of past pathogen exposure. Besides the first cohort of approximately 670 subjects, a separate validation cohort made up of roughly 130 different subjects was used. To predict cytomegalovirus infection status, the study brought together high-throughput TCR immunosequencing, statistical association of individual TCRs with disease status, and machine learning.

To prepare the library, the immunoSEQ multiplex PCR assay was applied. Per the original workflow: A statistical classification framework was developed to diagnose cytomegalovirus status using the catalog of TCR beta chain sequences. The immuneACCESS repertoire file appears here via TCRdb, limited to in-frame rearrangements. These files lack a portion of the clones; in checked studies, under half of the deficit traces to unresolved V genes, and the cause of the others is not known. Clone size and the V and J calls come from that table; the DNA yielded D and trimming. The sample table contains 150,000 to 200,000 clones; only one count was recorded for 91% of them. The leading ten clones occupy around 2.7% of the sample. The donors were included in the validation cohort of 130 or so subjects, a group kept apart from the roughly 670-subject first cohort. Points on this clone: Its antigen is not yet known. There are no base qualities to consult, and no much larger clone falls within one base.

Unmatched junction bases come to 6, with V trimmed by 5 bases and J by 3 bases. The CDR1 and CDR2 encoded by the germline V gene are MNHEY and SVGAGI. The CDR3 covers 15 residues, taking in both the cysteine and the phenylalanine. The retained sequence is limited to the CDR3, 45 bases, with the frame set at the first base. Here is what the overall study found, with its caveats: In vitro tests confirmed that a few of the cytomegalovirus-associated TCR beta chains recognize cytomegalovirus antigens. Of the cluster scores, around 95% were above 0 in a later analysis, which found that TCRs clustered in the first cohort also tended to co-occur in the approximately 120 validation repertoires. Most TCR sequences were seen in very few donors, while some public TCRs were found in many individuals. All 120 or so repertoires were used to score co-occurrence in the validation cohort in a later analysis, because that analysis had no HLA typing for the cohort. It was suggested by the authors that the approach could potentially be generalized to other disease states and immunological phenotypes. In both the original and validation cohorts, the classifier was reported to diagnose cytomegalovirus status with high specificity and sensitivity. The study listed 164 TCR beta chains as associated with cytomegalovirus.

Sequenced material: PBMCs. Rearrangement joined TRBV6-5 to TRBJ2-5; a stretch of 10 junction bases matches TRBD2. The receptor comes from a woman aged 18-35 years in good health and CMV-seropositive. The DNA is as follows: TGTGCCAGCAGTCGCGTTGGACTAGCGGAAGAGACCCAGTACTTC. It translates as CASSRVGLAEETQYF.